This T cell receptor (beta chain) emerged from a study of blood T cell repertoires in COVID-19 (TCRdb year 2020). Background for the entire study: Samples covering the acute and convalescent phases of COVID-19 were provided by collaborators in the United States, Italy and Spain. The material from the prospective study consisted of cDNA or gDNA derived from T cells, B-cell-depleted T cells, or PBMCs. The dataset comprised deeply sampled blood TCRbeta repertoires from subjects exposed to, actively infected with, or recovered from COVID-19. The repertoires were made available in a free public database intended to serve as a resource for research on the immune response to SARS-CoV-2. Samples were obtained from the ongoing ImmuneRACE study (first 160 participants) and from over a thousand subjects provided by 6 global collaborators. A de-identified subject ID, COVID-19 status, age in years and sex were almost always included in the sample metadata. HLA class I and class II types, where available, came from metadata supplied by the sample provider rather than from assay-based typing. Here is what the overall study found, with its caveats: The amount of clinical and demographic metadata varied by source and participant and was provided uncurated.

TCRbeta CDR3 regions were amplified from genomic DNA by means of the immunoSEQ Assay, a bias-controlled multiplex PCR. Per the authors' processing: Within the assay, amplification of reference gene primers was used to estimate how many nucleated cells each sample contained. Sequence reads were collapsed and filtered to measure the absolute abundance of every unique TCRbeta CDR3 rearrangement. For each sample, productive Simpson clonality was calculated as the square root of Simpson's diversity index across productive rearrangements. TCRdb retrieved this table from immuneACCESS and kept in-frame rearrangements only. Not all clones are present; in checked studies, unresolved V genes account for under half, and no reason is known for the remainder. V, J and clone size were drawn from that table, and D and trimming were deduced from the DNA. The sample records approximately 67,000 clones, 75% to 90% of which are singletons. Of the sample, more than 4.5% falls within the top ten clones.

Collaborating institutions collected whole blood in K2EDTA tubes following their own protocols. Collaborator samples were shipped for TCRbeta analysis as frozen whole blood, isolated PBMCs, or DNA extracted from either sample type. The cysteine opens and the phenylalanine closes a CDR3 of 12 amino acids. The entry retains the CDR3 DNA only, 36 bases that are in frame from base 1. From the germline V gene (reference sequence), CDR1 is MNHNY and CDR2 is SVGAGI. V is reduced by 6 bases and J by 4 bases, leaving a spacing of 9 bases between them. Points on this clone: What antigen it recognizes has not been identified. Per-base qualities were not stored, and no clone one base away is much larger.

The chain employs TRBV6-6 and TRBJ2-5; 6 matching bases give a weak D call of TRBD2. This receptor was obtained from a man aged 45-65 years with active COVID-19. Sequencing was performed on peripheral blood. The bases are TGTGCCAGCAGGTGGCGGGGAGAGACCCAGTACTTC. It codes for CASRWRGETQYF.